Shown below are 14 T cell receptor beta chains from a single sample sequenced in a study of blood T cells in healthy people across ages. With a J-beta primer mix and a sample-barcoded 5' primer, a second PCR ran roughly 6 to 11 cycles. TCRdb independently ran MiXCR on the 5' RACE reads; one entry per CDR3 protein. The sample has about 780,000 distinct CDR3 sequences, around 24% seen once. These same records also appear under a second study, on T cells of mothers and their children.

The source material was blood. The origin of the receptors is a boy aged 10-17 years in good health.

The chain uses TRBV21-1 and TRBJ2-7; the table's TRBD1 call for D was not verified on the DNA. TRBV21-1 is annotated as a pseudogene. This CDR3 has 14 amino acids. CDR3 residues: CASSKRGRVYEQYF. The DNA for the CDR3 is TGTGCCAGCAGCAAACGAGGCAGGGTGTACGAGCAGTACTTC.

The sample holds a few counts of this clonotype. This chain uses TRBV29-1 with TRBJ2-7; D not resolved. Germline lookup yields CDR1 SQVTM and CDR2 ANQGSEA. V was pared by 4 bases and J by 4 bases, with 11 bases between. CDR3 size: 12 residues. CDR3 nucleotide sequence: TGCAGCGTTGCCCCGACGGTATACGAGCAGTACTTC. Protein product: CSVAPTVYEQYF.

The chain has TRBV6-4 and TRBJ1-5; 10 bases agree with TRBD1. V lost 0 bases to trimming and J lost 2 bases; unmatched junction nucleotides: 7. Germline V lookup: CDR1 MRHNA, CDR2 SNTAGT. The CDR3 extends over 18 amino acids. The CDR3 coding sequence is TGTGCCAGCAGTGACTCTTCTAAGGGACAGGGGTGCAATCAGCCCCAGCATTTT. This gives the protein CASSDSSKGQGCNQPQHF.

The chain uses TRBV12-3 or TRBV12-4 and TRBJ2-1; TRBD2 aligns across 10 bases. The CDR3 is 16 amino acids. Losses at the gene ends were 0 bases for V and 9 bases for J; bases not matched to a gene: 8. The CDR3: CASSLALAGVSGEQFF. The CDR3 DNA reads as TGTGCCAGCAGTTTAGCCCTAGCGGGGGTGTCGGGTGAGCAGTTCTTC.

There are a few counts of this clonotype. The chain uses TRBV29-1 and TRBJ2-5; weak D call: TRBD1 (7 bases). Per the germline V gene, CDR1 is SQVTM and CDR2 is ANQGSEA. The CDR3 is 12 residues long. Trimming took 3 bases from V and 3 from J, leaving 8 bases between them. CDR3 DNA sequence: TGCAGCGTTGACAGGGGGGAAGAGACCCAGTACTTC. Amino acids: CSVDRGEETQYF.

Only a few counts were recorded for this clonotype. The V call is TRBV21-1, the J call TRBJ2-7; the table's TRBD1 call for D was not verified on the DNA. TRBV21-1 is shown as a pseudogene. The CDR3 loop spans 16 amino acids. This CDR3 is CASSPRQGGLPYEQYF. The CDR3 DNA reads TGTGCCAGCAGCCCAAGACAGGGCGGTCTCCCCTACGAGCAGTACTTC.

The rearrangement links TRBV20-1 to TRBJ2-5; D unresolved. The J call is uncertain, as TRBJ2-1 better fits the DNA end. The CDR3 length is 11 residues. The germline CDR1 and CDR2 sequences are DFQATT and SNEGSKA (reference sequence). CDR3 in amino acids: CSAIRVGEQFF. Written as DNA, the CDR3 is TGCAGTGCTATTAGAGTTGGTGAGCAGTTCTTC.

This chain connects TRBV20-1 to TRBJ2-2; 12 bases map to TRBD2. Trimming cost V 6 bases and J 2 bases; bases outside gene matches: 4. In germline, CDR1 is DFQATT, CDR2 SNEGSKA (reference sequence). CDR3 length: 15 amino acids. CDR3 DNA: TGCAGTGCCGGACTAGCGGGGCTTAACACCGGGGAGCTGTTTTTT. Protein product: CSAGLAGLNTGELFF.

The table lists this clonotype with a few counts. The rearrangement links TRBV15 to TRBJ2-5; D remains ambiguous. Trimming pared 0 bases from V and 7 bases from J, leaving 15 bases between. The CDR3 is made up of 15 amino acids. Germline values: CDR1 LNHNV, CDR2 YYDKDF (reference sequence). CDR3 coding DNA: TGTGCCACCAGCAGAGATCGGGCTAGGACCTGGACCCAGTACTTC. Residues: CATSRDRARTWTQYF.

Only a few counts were recorded for this clonotype. This chain joins TRBV12-3 or TRBV12-4 and TRBJ2-7, with 8 bases lining up with TRBD1. The CDR3 covers 12 residues. J lost 6 bases, V lost 6 bases, and 4 bases had no gene match. The CDR3 protein is CASRSDRGEQYF. CDR3 DNA: TGTGCCAGCAGGTCTGACAGGGGCGAGCAGTACTTC.

This chain joins TRBV12-3 or TRBV12-4 and TRBJ2-3, with 10 nucleotides matching TRBD2. The CDR3 has 15 amino acids. Trimming cost V 5 bases and J 1 base; bases outside gene matches: 3. The CDR3 is CASSTSGVGTDTQYF. CDR3 sequence (DNA): TGTGCCAGCAGTACTAGCGGGGTAGGCACAGATACGCAGTATTTT.

This clonotype was observed many times. The chain joins TRBV6-6 to TRBJ2-7; 9 nucleotides match TRBD2. Germline V gene data show CDR1 as MNHNY and CDR2 as SVGAGI (reference sequence). With 6 bases clipped from V and 0 bases from J, the junction kept 6 bases outside the gene matches. This CDR3 is built from 15 residues. CDR3 loop: CASSLSGGLSYEQYF. The CDR3 nucleotides read TGTGCCAGCAGCCTTAGCGGGGGCCTCTCCTACGAGCAGTACTTC.

This clonotype was counted only a few times. The chain joins TRBV30 to TRBJ2-4, with D perhaps TRBD2 (7 bases). The CDR3 consists of 16 residues. V dropped 4 bases and J dropped 2 bases, with 18 bases sitting between them. Germline CDR1 and CDR2: GTSNPN and SVGIG (reference sequence). The CDR3 nucleotides read TGTGCCTGGAACCCGGGGGGCCACCTTTCCAAAAACATTCAGTACTTC. Translating gives CAWNPGGHLSKNIQYF.

Comments on this clonotype: The germline gene is not matched at one end of the junction; a read error may be the cause. V and J are TRBV7-6 and TRBJ2-5; 7 nucleotides agree with TRBD1. The J call may be faulty, since TRBJ2-7 better matches the DNA end. The CDR3 loop spans 16 amino acids. Germline V CDR1 and CDR2: SGHVS, FNYEAQ. The CDR3 nucleotides read TGTGCCAGCATCTTAGGACCGACAGGGCCATCCTACGAGCAGTACTTC. The encoded protein is CASILGPTGPSYEQYF.